The 23 T cell receptor beta chains below all came from one sample that was sequenced in a study of OX40 agonist ivuxolimab in advanced cancers. Measured with immunoSEQ multiplex PCR; TCRdb has only the in-frame clones, and not every one. The sample contains some 50,000 clones, roughly 83% of which appear only once. Sample: CD4+ or CD8+ T cells sorted from blood, taken in a trial of the OX40 agonist ivuxolimab. These receptors were obtained from an adult with an advanced solid tumor such as melanoma, head and neck, liver or kidney cancer.

This chain connects TRBV7-7 to TRBJ2-3; no clear D. Germline assignment: CDR1 SSHAT and CDR2 FNYEAQ (reference sequence). CDR3 length: 14 amino acids. V was cut by 5 bases and J by 1 base, with 10 bases left in between. The CDR3 reads CASSPDRGTDTQYF. The CDR3, as DNA: TGTGCCAGCAGCCCCGATAGGGGCACAGATACGCAGTATTTT.

This clone was detected only a few times. The chain employs TRBV7-9 and TRBJ2-1; weak D call: TRBD1 (5 bases). The CDR3 runs to 13 residues. V was clipped by 5 bases and J by 9 bases, with 14 bases between them. Germline V gene sequence: CDR1 SEHNR, CDR2 FQNEAQ (reference sequence). The CDR3: CASSPYGAGEQFF. In DNA form, the CDR3 reads TGTGCCAGCAGCCCGTATGGGGCTGGTGAGCAGTTCTTC.

This chain connects TRBV5-1 to TRBJ1-1, with D uncertain. The CDR3 is made up of 13 amino acids. Trimming shortened V by 1 base and J by 3 bases, and 7 bases separated the two germline ends. The germline gives CDR1 SGHRS, CDR2 YFSETQ. CDR3: CASSLSWDTEAFF. The CDR3 DNA is TGCGCCAGCAGCTTGTCATGGGACACTGAAGCTTTCTTT.

The V gene is TRBV5-4, the J gene TRBJ2-2; perhaps TRBD2 as D (6 bases). Trimming shortened V by 0 bases and J by 7 bases, and 16 bases separated the two germline ends. Germline V lookup: CDR1 SGHNT, CDR2 YYREEE (reference sequence). The CDR3 has 16 amino acids. As DNA, the CDR3 is TGTGCCAGCAGCTTGGAACTACTCCCAGCGGGCGGGGAGCTGTTTTTT. This encodes CASSLELLPAGGELFF.

This clone was counted once. The chain links TRBV6-1 to TRBJ2-2; 10 nucleotides agree with TRBD1. The CDR3 runs 15 residues. The V gene's germline CDR1 is MNHNS and CDR2 SASEGT. V was clipped by 6 bases and J by 0 bases; unmatched bases: 1. The CDR3 nucleotides read TGTGCCAGCAGAGGGACAGGGGCGAACACCGGGGAGCTGTTTTTT. This translates into CASRGTGANTGELFF.

The chain carries TRBV6-6 and TRBJ1-3; unclear D gene. This CDR3 comprises 13 residues. The V gene's germline CDR1 is MNHNY and CDR2 SVGAGI (reference sequence). Deletions cut 2 bases from V and 2 bases from J, with 4 bases between. This CDR3 reads CASSYTAGNTIYF. In DNA, the CDR3 is TGTGCCAGCAGTTACACTGCTGGAAACACCATATATTTT.

The rearrangement links TRBV19 to TRBJ2-4, with 7 nucleotides matching TRBD1. Germline V gene lookup returns CDR1 LNHDA and CDR2 SQIVND (reference sequence). J was trimmed by 12 bases and V by 6 bases; bases with no gene match: 8. The CDR3 has 12 residues. The CDR3 is CASSADRAAQYF. CDR3 sequence (DNA): TGTGCCAGTAGCGCCGACAGGGCGGCTCAGTACTTC.

The chain couples TRBV5-5 to TRBJ1-5, with a tentative D call TRBD1 (5 bases). The CDR3 spans 14 residues. The V end lost 0 bases, the J end lost 6 bases, and 10 bases lay between the germline ends. Germline V lookup: CDR1 SGHKS, CDR2 YYEKEE (reference sequence). The CDR3 DNA reads as TGTGCCAGCAGCTTGGGAGGGGTAGGTCAGCCCCAGCATTTT. This codes for CASSLGGVGQPQHF.

The J gene is TRBJ2-5, the V gene TRBV7-8; the match to TRBD1 covers 7 bases. The germline V gene encodes CDR1 SGHVS and CDR2 FQNEAQ. V was pared by 1 base and J by 4 bases, with 3 bases of the junction left unmatched. The length of the CDR3 is 14 residues. CDR3 residues: CASSLGQGPETQYF. CDR3 DNA: TGTGCCAGCAGCTTAGGACAGGGACCAGAGACCCAGTACTTC.

The V and J genes are TRBV9 and TRBJ2-3, with 7 bases fitting TRBD2. Trimming took 8 bases from V and 1 from J; bases not matched to a gene: 4. The CDR3 runs to 13 residues. Germline-derived CDR1 and CDR2 are SGDLS and YYNGEE. CDR3 in DNA: TGTGCCAGTGGGAGCGGGGGCACAGATACGCAGTATTTT. It encodes CASGSGGTDTQYF.

The chain uses TRBV5-4 and TRBJ1-2; D might be TRBD1 (6 bases). CDR1 and CDR2 (germline): SGHNT, YYREEE (reference sequence). CDR3 length: 16 amino acids. V was trimmed by 3 bases and J by 4 bases, leaving 19 bases between them. As DNA, the CDR3 is TGTGCCAGCAGCTCCGTTTTCAGGGGACGGAGCTATGGCTACACCTTC. Encoded protein: CASSSVFRGRSYGYTF. Full variable domain (rest looked up from reference TRBV5-4 and TRBJ1-2): ETGVTQSPTHLIKTRGQQVTLRCSSQSGHNTVSWYQQALGQGPQFIFQYYREEENGRGNFPPRFSGLQFPNYSSELNVNALELDDSALYLCASSSVFRGRSYGYTFGSGTRLTVV.

The chain is built from TRBV18 and TRBJ2-5; D is perhaps TRBD2 (6 bases). The V end was cut by 4 bases, the J end by 5 bases, with 8 bases between. This CDR3 region has 12 residues. CDR1 KGHSH and CDR2 LQKENI come from the germline V gene. In DNA form, the CDR3 reads TGTGCCAGCTCACAGGCGGGGGAGACCCAGTACTTC. Encoded protein: CASSQAGETQYF.

The chain uses TRBV6-1 and TRBJ2-7; 14 bases match TRBD2. After removal of 4 bases from V and 6 bases from J, the junction contained 5 bases not matched to a gene. Germline V CDR1 and CDR2: MNHNS, SASEGT. The CDR3 contains 15 residues. The CDR3 loop reads CASSAGTSGSGEQYF. DNA of the CDR3: TGTGCCAGCAGTGCCGGGACTAGCGGGAGCGGCGAGCAGTACTTC.

The V gene is TRBV6-4, the J gene TRBJ2-3, with D uncertain. In germline, CDR1 is MRHNA, CDR2 SNTAGT. The CDR3 is 15 residues long. Trimming left V 7 bases short and J 6 bases short, with 20 bases between. Here the CDR3 reads CASKQDPKSWDTQYF. CDR3 DNA: TGTGCCAGCAAGCAGGACCCGAAGTCATGGGATACGCAGTATTTT.

The chain is built from TRBV10-3 and TRBJ2-2; TRBD1 or TRBD2 may be the D gene (6 bases each). V shed 4 bases and J shed 6 bases, with 15 bases lying between them. The CDR3 extends over 15 amino acids. CDR1 ENHRY and CDR2 SYGVKD come from the germline V gene. CDR3 residues: CAISAPVGGAGELFF. Here the CDR3 DNA reads TGTGCCATCAGTGCCCCCGTGGGGGGCGCCGGGGAGCTGTTTTTT.

This CDR3 reads CASSKVRPSHRDGETQYF. The CDR3 nucleotides are TGTGCCAGCAGCAAAGTCCGCCCCTCTCACAGGGACGGAGAGACCCAGTACTTC. This sequence joins TRBV21-1 and TRBJ2-5; the table gives TRBD1 as D, unverified against the DNA. TRBV21-1 is an annotated pseudogene. The CDR3 loop spans 18 amino acids.

This chain uses TRBV14 with TRBJ2-1, with 8 bases identical to TRBD1. The junction had 4 bases not matched to a gene; V was cut back by 3 bases and J by 0 bases. The germline V gene encodes CDR1 SGHDN and CDR2 FVKESK. This CDR3 region has 16 residues. CDR3 in amino acids: CASSHLTGGSYNEQFF. Written as DNA, the CDR3 is TGTGCCAGCAGCCATCTCACAGGGGGCTCCTACAATGAGCAGTTCTTC.

This chain links TRBV19 with TRBJ2-1; a possible D gene is TRBD2 (6 bases). Germline CDR1 and CDR2: LNHDA and SQIVND (reference sequence). V lost 3 bases and J 4 bases, leaving 22 bases between the germline ends. This CDR3 contains 18 residues. CDR3 nucleotides: TGTGCCAGTAGTATTTCCTCACTAGCCCACACCTCATACAATGAGCAGTTCTTC. This translates into CASSISSLAHTSYNEQFF.

The rearrangement uses TRBV4-3 and TRBJ2-6; perhaps D is TRBD1 or TRBD2 (5 bases each). Germline V lookup: CDR1 LGHNA, CDR2 YSLEER. V shed 0 bases and J shed 4 bases, with 10 bases lying between them. The CDR3 extends over 16 amino acids. CDR3 in DNA: TGCGCCAGCAGCCAAGAACCGGGGCTCGGGGCCAACGTCCTGACTTTC. It is translated as CASSQEPGLGANVLTF.

The chain links TRBV6-4 to TRBJ2-3, with 14 bases fitting TRBD2. V shed 8 bases and J 0 bases; nucleotides not matched to a gene: 4. This CDR3 has 16 amino acids. Germline CDR1 MRHNA, CDR2 SNTAGT. The CDR3 nucleotides are TGTGCCAGCGGGGGACTAGCGGGAGTCAGCACAGATACGCAGTATTTT. Residues: CASGGLAGVSTDTQYF.

This clone has a single count. The chain carries TRBV28 and TRBJ2-3; 10 bases align to TRBD2. The CDR3 covers 15 residues. CDR1 and CDR2 (germline): MDHEN, SYDVKM. Trimming removed 7 bases from V and 3 bases from J; junction bases left unmatched: 7. CDR3 bases: TGTGCCAGCACATGGACTAGCGGATTTACAGATACGCAGTATTTT. Residues: CASTWTSGFTDTQYF. Variable domain in full (rest from reference TRBV28 and TRBJ2-3): DVKVTQSSRYLVKRTGEKVFLECVQDMDHENMFWYRQDPGLGLRLIYFSYDVKMKEKGDIPEGYSVSREKKERFSLILESASTNQTSMYLCASTWTSGFTDTQYFGPGTRLTVL.

V gene TRBV27 combines with J gene TRBJ2-4, with TRBD2 identical over 7 bases. V gave up 7 bases and J gave up 4 bases; unmatched junction bases: 10. From germline, CDR1 is MNHEY and CDR2 SMNVEV (reference sequence). This CDR3 has 15 residues. The CDR3 nucleotides read TGTGCCAGCACCGTTATGGGGGGGGAGAAAAACATTCAGTACTTC. This translates into CASTVMGGEKNIQYF.

The V and J genes are TRBV5-1 and TRBJ2-7; 11 nucleotides align to TRBD1. Per germline, CDR1 SGHRS and CDR2 YFSETQ. This CDR3 contains 15 residues. V gave up 9 bases and J gave up 3 bases; unmatched junction bases: 11. The chain's CDR3 is CATRREGTGGYEQYF. The CDR3, as DNA: TGCGCCACCAGACGAGAGGGGACAGGGGGCTACGAGCAGTACTTC.